A single sample is the source of the 25 T cell receptor beta chains below, sequenced in a study of radiation and T cells in renal cell carcinoma. The data were produced by immunoSEQ multiplex PCR, yet TCRdb's version contains in-frame clones alone and is incomplete. The table has about 130,000 clones, about 88% seen once. Time point reported: baseline pretreatment blood. Treatment indicated: 15 Gy SBRT to primary tumor, nephrectomy 4 weeks later. This sample comprised blood, obtained from a patient whose treatment included radiotherapy and nephrectomy. These receptors all come from a woman aged 45-60 years with renal cell carcinoma.

This rearrangement joins TRBV7-2 to TRBJ2-7; D uncertain. Looked up from germline, CDR1 is SGHTA and CDR2 is FQGNSA. The V end lost 1 base, the J end lost 0 bases, and 7 bases lay between the germline ends. CDR3 size: 14 residues. The CDR3 loop is CASSLVSASYEQYF. The DNA of the CDR3 is TGTGCCAGCAGCTTAGTGAGTGCCTCCTACGAGCAGTACTTC.

CDR3 DNA: TGCGCCAGCAGCCAGCGGGGGCAGGGGCTGGGGTACGAGCAGTACTTC. It yields the protein CASSQRGQGLGYEQYF. The J gene is TRBJ2-7, the V gene TRBV5-1; TRBD2 agrees at 8 bases. After removal of 4 bases from V and 4 bases from J, the junction contained 13 bases not matched to a gene. Germline CDR1 SGHRS, CDR2 YFSETQ. The CDR3 loop spans 16 amino acids.

A single count supports this clone. The chain joins TRBV29-1 to TRBJ2-5; D could derive from TRBD1 or TRBD2 (5 bases each). The closer fit of TRBJ2-7 to the DNA end suggests the J call may be wrong. The CDR3 consists of 14 residues. The germline V gene has CDR1 SQVTM and CDR2 ANQGSEA. The CDR3 region is CSVGPGDQGYEQYF. CDR3 nucleotide sequence: TGCAGCGTTGGCCCCGGGGATCAGGGCTACGAGCAGTACTTC.

The chain carries TRBV4-3 and TRBJ2-2, with D maybe TRBD2 (6 bases). V was pared by 4 bases and J by 4 bases, with 16 bases between. Germline V lookup: CDR1 LGHNA, CDR2 YSLEER. The CDR3 runs 16 residues. CDR3 sequence: CASSLRGNWGTGELFF. The CDR3 nucleotides are TGCGCCAGCAGCCTCCGCGGGAATTGGGGCACCGGGGAGCTGTTTTTT.

The chain carries TRBV5-3 and TRBJ2-7; perhaps D is TRBD1 or TRBD2 (5 bases each). TRBV5-3 is recorded as an ORF, its role being uncertain. The length of the CDR3 is 19 residues. V shed 4 bases and J shed 1 base, with 27 bases lying between them. The CDR3 region has the DNA TGTGCCAGAAGCAAACCCTCTCCGGGGACCATGAGACCATCCTACGAGCAGTACTTC. This gives the protein CARSKPSPGTMRPSYEQYF.

The V gene is TRBV2, the J gene TRBJ1-1, with D hard to call. This CDR3 is 11 amino acids long. Germline V gene data show CDR1 as SNHLY and CDR2 as FYNNEI. V was pared by 7 bases and J by 0 bases, with 3 bases between. Here the CDR3 reads CASTMNTEAFF. As DNA, the CDR3 is TGTGCCAGCACCATGAACACTGAAGCTTTCTTT.

The chain employs TRBV19 and TRBJ2-5, with 12 bases matching TRBD2. CDR3 length: 15 amino acids. Germline loops: CDR1 LNHDA, CDR2 SQIVND (reference sequence). Losses at the gene ends were 10 bases for V and 5 bases for J; bases not matched to a gene: 11. CDR3 loop: CATGLAGTGWETQYF. DNA for the CDR3: TGTGCCACCGGACTAGCGGGGACAGGGTGGGAGACCCAGTACTTC.

This clone appeared a single time. The chain is built from TRBV19 and TRBJ1-5, with D possibly matching TRBD1 (6 bases). The CDR3 runs to 15 residues. The V and J ends lost 4 bases and 0 bases respectively, with 10 bases between them. The V gene's germline CDR1 is LNHDA and CDR2 SQIVND (reference sequence). CDR3 nucleotides: TGTGCCAGTAGTAAGGGGGGCAATAGCAATCAGCCCCAGCATTTT. It encodes CASSKGGNSNQPQHF.

The count of this clone is one. The chain couples TRBV4-2 to TRBJ1-5; TRBD1 might be the D (6 bases). CDR1 and CDR2 (germline): LGHNA, YNFKEQ. V was trimmed by 0 bases and J by 5 bases, leaving 11 bases between them. The CDR3 contains 15 residues. In DNA, the CDR3 is TGTGCCAGCAGCCAAGACGGACAGACCGATCAGCCCCAGCATTTT. The encoded protein is CASSQDGQTDQPQHF.

J is TRBJ2-1 and V is TRBV15, with D maybe TRBD1 (5 bases). V lost 2 bases and J 10 bases, leaving 21 bases between the germline ends. The germline V gene has CDR1 LNHNV and CDR2 YYDKDF (reference sequence). The length of the CDR3 is 16 residues. The CDR3 region is CATSRHKGLGLGEQFF. DNA of the CDR3: TGTGCCACCAGCAGACACAAAGGGTTGGGGCTGGGCGAGCAGTTCTTC.

The V and J genes are TRBV6-5 and TRBJ2-5; D not resolved. The germline V and J ends were trimmed by 7 bases and 5 bases, with 14 bases remaining between them. CDR3 length: 13 residues. Germline values: CDR1 MNHEY, CDR2 SVGAGI. CDR3 nucleotide sequence: TGTGCCAGCACTCTTGCCGGTGTTGAGACCCAGTACTTC. Amino acids: CASTLAGVETQYF.

The V gene is TRBV2, the J gene TRBJ2-3; 8 bases fit TRBD2. The germline CDR1 and CDR2 sequences are SNHLY and FYNNEI. V lost 8 bases to trimming and J lost 1 base; unmatched junction nucleotides: 5. This CDR3 contains 14 residues. The CDR3 reads CASRTSSGTDTQYF. The DNA of the CDR3 is TGTGCCAGCCGGACTAGCTCTGGCACAGATACGCAGTATTTT. The full variable domain, completed using reference TRBV2 and TRBJ2-3, is EPEVTQTPSHQVTQMGQEVILRCVPISNHLYFYWYRQILGQKVEFLVSFYNNEISEKSEIFDDQFSVERPDGSNFTLKIRSTKLEDSAMYFCASRTSSGTDTQYFGPGTRLTVL.

The chain joins TRBV6-5 to TRBJ2-7; D may be TRBD1 (6 bases). Germline V gene lookup returns CDR1 MNHEY and CDR2 SVGAGI. The CDR3 is 14 residues long. V gave up 5 bases and J gave up 1 base, with 12 bases separating them. The CDR3 DNA reads TGTGCCAGCAGTCACAGGGACGGATCCTACGAGCAGTACTTC. It specifies CASSHRDGSYEQYF.

The V call is TRBV9, the J call TRBJ2-2, with D uncertain. CDR3 length equals 13 residues. CDR1 and CDR2 (germline): SGDLS, YYNGEE. V dropped 0 bases and J dropped 4 bases, with 4 bases sitting between them. The CDR3 coding sequence is TGTGCCAGCAGCGTAGTGGCCACCGGGGAGCTGTTTTTT. This gives the protein CASSVVATGELFF.

The chain combines TRBV18 with TRBJ1-3; D remains ambiguous. The CDR3 runs to 16 residues. The germline CDR1 and CDR2 sequences are KGHSH and LQKENI. Between the trimmed V and J ends, which lost 6 bases and 0 bases, there was a span of 15 bases. CDR3 nucleotides: TGTGCCAGCTCCCGGGAGGGCGTCGGCTCTGGAAACACCATATATTTT. It translates to CASSREGVGSGNTIYF.

V and J are TRBV15 and TRBJ1-4, with 10 bases aligning to TRBD1. The ends lost 5 bases at V and 5 bases at J; junction bases unmatched: 11. This CDR3 is 17 amino acids long. Germline values: CDR1 LNHNV, CDR2 YYDKDF (reference sequence). In DNA, the CDR3 is TGTGCCACCAGCTCCTCTCTCTCGGACAGGGGGAATGAAAAACTGTTTTTT. It is translated as CATSSSLSDRGNEKLFF.

This clone was seen a few times. The genes are TRBV20-1 and TRBJ1-1; D gene unclear. Between the trimmed V and J ends, which lost 3 bases and 12 bases, there was a span of 11 bases. The CDR3 is 10 amino acids. In germline, CDR1 is DFQATT, CDR2 SNEGSKA (reference sequence). CDR3 sequence reads: CSASRDSTFF. In DNA, the CDR3 is TGCAGTGCTAGTCGGGATTCAACTTTCTTT.

This clone is classed as large. The chain combines TRBV5-5 with TRBJ1-2; 7 nucleotides match TRBD1. This CDR3 is 15 amino acids long. CDR1 is SGHKS and CDR2 is YYEKEE in the germline V gene (reference sequence). With 3 bases clipped from V and 0 bases from J, the junction kept 5 bases outside the gene matches. Here the CDR3 reads CASSYRDSANYGYTF. CDR3 coding DNA: TGTGCCAGCAGCTACCGGGACAGCGCTAACTATGGCTACACCTTC. The whole variable domain, remainder taken from reference TRBV5-5 and TRBJ1-2, is DAGVTQSPTHLIKTRGQQVTLRCSPISGHKSVSWYQQVLGQGPQFIFQYYEKEERGRGNFPDRFSARQFPNYSSELNVNALLLGDSALYLCASSYRDSANYGYTFGSGTRLTVV.

The CDR3 loop is CASSLGLGLNTEAFF. The CDR3 DNA reads as TGTGCCAGCAGCTTGGGGCTGGGTCTGAACACTGAAGCTTTCTTT. The chain recombines TRBV5-6 with TRBJ1-1; D is unresolved. The CDR3 contains 15 residues. V dropped 0 bases and J dropped 0 bases, with 9 bases sitting between them. Germline assignment: CDR1 SGHDT and CDR2 YYEEEE.

The genes are TRBV6-6 and TRBJ1-4; TRBD1 might be the D (5 bases). From germline, CDR1 is MNHNY and CDR2 SVGAGI (reference sequence). Between the trimmed V and J ends, which lost 6 bases and 2 bases, there was a span of 13 bases. There are 15 residues in the CDR3. The CDR3 nucleotides read TGTGCCAGCAGCCAGCGGGGGGGGACTAATGAAAAACTGTTTTTT. It codes for CASSQRGGTNEKLFF.

This clone was seen a single time. J is TRBJ2-7 and V is TRBV6-1, with TRBD1 matching 8 bases. This CDR3 has 15 amino acids. In germline, CDR1 is MNHNS, CDR2 SASEGT. Unmatched junction bases numbered 11, after V lost 6 bases and J lost 4 bases. The CDR3 reads CASSEGGQENYEQYF. Written as DNA, the CDR3 is TGTGCCAGCAGCGAGGGGGGACAGGAGAATTACGAGCAGTACTTC.

J is TRBJ2-1 and V is TRBV5-1; 8 nucleotides line up with TRBD1. CDR3 size: 16 residues. The germline gives CDR1 SGHRS, CDR2 YFSETQ. After removal of 0 bases from V and 8 bases from J, the junction contained 10 bases not matched to a gene. The CDR3: CASSLALQGARHEQFF. The CDR3 DNA reads as TGCGCCAGCAGCTTGGCTTTGCAGGGGGCTAGGCATGAGCAGTTCTTC. Filled out from reference TRBV5-1 and TRBJ2-1, the complete variable domain reads KAGVTQTPRYLIKTRGQQVTLSCSPISGHRSVSWYQQTPGQGLQFLFEYFSETQRNKGNFPGRFSGRQFSNSRSEMNVSTLELGDSALYLCASSLALQGARHEQFFGPGTRLTVL.

The chain couples TRBV5-1 to TRBJ2-2; tentative D call: TRBD2 (6 bases). This CDR3 is 15 amino acids long. V shed 5 bases and J shed 1 base, with 12 bases lying between them. CDR1 and CDR2 from the germline V gene are SGHRS and YFSETQ. The CDR3 reads CASREGRLNTGELFF. The CDR3 coding sequence is TGCGCCAGCAGGGAGGGCAGATTGAACACCGGGGAGCTGTTTTTT.

The chain is built from TRBV19 and TRBJ1-1; 7 bases are shared with TRBD1. Germline V gives CDR1 LNHDA, CDR2 SQIVND (reference sequence). The CDR3 is made up of 17 amino acids. V lost 3 bases, J lost 1 base, and 11 bases stayed unmatched. The chain's CDR3 is CASSMDRQGLWNTEAFF. CDR3 coding DNA: TGTGCCAGTAGTATGGACAGGCAAGGTCTGTGGAACACTGAAGCTTTCTTT. Using reference TRBV19 and TRBJ1-1 for the parts outside the CDR3, the full variable domain is DGGITQSPKYLFRKEGQNVTLSCEQNLNHDAMYWYRQDPGQGLRLIYYSQIVNDFQKGDIAEGYSVSREKKESFPLTVTSAQKNPTAFYLCASSMDRQGLWNTEAFFGQGTRLTVV.

The V gene is TRBV2, the J gene TRBJ2-7; 10 bases are a match to TRBD2. The V gene's germline CDR1 is SNHLY and CDR2 FYNNEI. CDR3 size: 14 residues. V dropped 7 bases and J dropped 3; count of bases not matched to a gene: 6. Here the CDR3 reads CASTGLAVNYEQYF. The CDR3 nucleotides are TGTGCCAGCACTGGACTAGCGGTTAACTACGAGCAGTACTTC.